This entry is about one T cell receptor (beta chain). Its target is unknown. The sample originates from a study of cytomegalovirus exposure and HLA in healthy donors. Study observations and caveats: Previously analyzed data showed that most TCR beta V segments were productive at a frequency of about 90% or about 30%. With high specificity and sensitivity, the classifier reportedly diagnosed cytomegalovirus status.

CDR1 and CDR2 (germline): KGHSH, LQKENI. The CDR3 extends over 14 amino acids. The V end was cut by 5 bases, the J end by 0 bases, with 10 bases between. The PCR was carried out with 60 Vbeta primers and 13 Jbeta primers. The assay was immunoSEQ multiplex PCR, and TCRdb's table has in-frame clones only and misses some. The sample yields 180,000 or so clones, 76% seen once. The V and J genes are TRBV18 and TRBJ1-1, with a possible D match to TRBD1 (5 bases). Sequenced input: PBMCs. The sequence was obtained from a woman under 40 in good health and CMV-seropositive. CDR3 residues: CASSETVMNTEAFF. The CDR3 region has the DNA TGTGCCAGCTCAGAGACAGTAATGAACACTGAAGCTTTCTTT.